The sequence of this T cell receptor (beta chain) was determined in a study of cytomegalovirus exposure and HLA in healthy donors. Turning to the study itself: Approximately 85 million unique TCRs from HLA-typed donors were held in an early data release. Points from the study as a whole: A previous analysis found most TCR beta V segments productive roughly 87% or roughly 30% of the time. Analyzed later, most CMV-associated TCR beta chains appeared HLA-restricted. Generally TCR sequences proved uncommon, though certain public TCRs appeared in numerous donors.

In the case of this clone: The target antigen is unknown.

A multiplex PCR was run with 60 Vbeta primers and 13 Jbeta primers. Sequencing used immunoSEQ multiplex PCR; TCRdb keeps in-frame clones, though not all of them. This sample yields about 140,000 clones, of which around 79% are seen a single time; 8.8% belongs to the top ten. With V trimmed by 5 bases and J by 4 bases, 8 bases remained unmatched. The germline V gene has CDR1 SQVTM and CDR2 ANQGSEA. This CDR3 spans 14 amino acids. This receptor was identified in a woman in her forties or fifties in good health and CMV-seropositive. Sample: PBMCs. V usage is TRBV29-1 and J usage is TRBJ1-1, with 9 bases matching TRBD1. CDR3 DNA sequence: TGCAGCGTTCGGGACAGGGCTGTCAGCACTGAAGCTTTCTTT. It is translated as CSVRDRAVSTEAFF.